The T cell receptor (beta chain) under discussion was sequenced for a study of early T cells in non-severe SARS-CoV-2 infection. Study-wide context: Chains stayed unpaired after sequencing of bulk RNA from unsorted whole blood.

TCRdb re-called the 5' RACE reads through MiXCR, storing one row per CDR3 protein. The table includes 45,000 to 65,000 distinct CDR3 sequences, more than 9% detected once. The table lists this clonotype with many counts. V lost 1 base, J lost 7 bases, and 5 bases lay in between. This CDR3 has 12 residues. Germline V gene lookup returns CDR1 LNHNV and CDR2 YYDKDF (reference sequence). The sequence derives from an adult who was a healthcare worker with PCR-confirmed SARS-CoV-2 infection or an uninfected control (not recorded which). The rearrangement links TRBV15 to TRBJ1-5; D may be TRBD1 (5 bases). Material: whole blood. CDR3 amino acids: CATSRGDQPQHF. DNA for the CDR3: TGTGCCACCAGCAGAGGGGACCAGCCCCAGCATTTT.